This T cell receptor beta chain was documented in a study of beta chain features in type 1 diabetes. Of note for this clone: What it binds is not known.

The CDR3 consists of 14 residues. V lost 4 bases and J lost 4, with 14 bases in between. CDR1 and CDR2 from the germline V gene are SGHDT and YYEEEE. Study-level results: Shorter templates might be favored by PCR, equally in patients and controls. TCRB CDR3s from Type 1 diabetes patients were moderately but significantly shorter in all four CD4+ subsets.

Expressed TCRB transcripts got sequenced, as all isolated RNA was reverse transcribed. Assay: immunoSEQ multiplex PCR; the TCRdb copy retains only in-frame clones and omits some. The sample includes approximately 170,000 clones, roughly 8% seen only once; the top ten take 0.94%. Input material: central memory CD4+ T cells from blood. The clonotype originates from a woman in her thirties or forties with type 1 diabetes. The chain links TRBV5-6 to TRBJ2-5; D is possibly TRBD2 (5 bases). Here the CDR3 DNA reads TGTGCCAGCAGCGCCTCTAGCACCCGAGAGACCCAGTACTTC. This encodes CASSASSTRETQYF.